Following are 14 T cell receptor beta chains from one sample sequenced in a study of T cells in Graves' hyperthyroidism and ophthalmopathy. RNA transcripts yielded amplified TCR beta CDR3 regions. The HTBI set primed first-round TCR CDR3 RT-PCR. MiXCR was run by TCRdb on the multiplex PCR reads, yielding one entry per CDR3 protein. This sample carries about 250,000 distinct CDR3 sequences, 24% of them seen once, and the ten largest clones take roughly 40%. The sample taken for sequencing was blood. The source of these receptors is a woman aged 35 to 49 with Graves' ophthalmopathy.

This clonotype was observed many times. The rearrangement joins TRBV2 to TRBJ1-2; weak D call: TRBD1 (5 bases). CDR1 and CDR2 from the germline V gene are SNHLY and FYNNEI. CDR3 length: 14 residues. V was clipped by 2 bases and J by 5 bases, with 12 bases between them. The CDR3 nucleotides are TGTGCCAGCAGTGAACAGGGAGTACAGTATGGCTACACCTTC. It is translated as CASSEQGVQYGYTF.

The chain has TRBV20-1 and TRBJ2-7, with D possibly being TRBD2 (5 bases). The CDR3 is made up of 16 amino acids. Germline CDR1 is DFQATT and CDR2 is SNEGSKA (reference sequence). V was pared by 3 bases and J by 1 base, with 19 bases between. The CDR3 coding sequence is TGCAGTGCTAGCTCCCACGTCCCGGGGTCTTCCTACGAGCAGTACTTC. Translation gives CSASSHVPGSSYEQYF.

This clonotype was seen many times. The chain joins TRBV28 to TRBJ1-1, with D unclear. The CDR3 runs 14 residues. CDR1 is MDHEN, CDR2 SYDVKM, per germline. Trimming stripped 3 bases from V and 5 bases from J, with 13 bases between. CDR3: CASSFHAGETEAFF. The CDR3 DNA reads TGTGCCAGCAGTTTTCACGCAGGAGAGACTGAAGCTTTCTTT.

V gene TRBV6-1 combines with J gene TRBJ2-7, with 12 bases that match TRBD2. Germline CDR1 is MNHNS and CDR2 is SASEGT. The CDR3 is 15 amino acids. V shed 6 bases and J 4 bases; nucleotides not matched to a gene: 7. The CDR3 bases are TGTGCCAGCAGACTACTAGCGGGAGGCTTTTACGAGCAGTACTTC. Residues: CASRLLAGGFYEQYF.

The chain couples TRBV6-1 to TRBJ2-7; 14 nucleotides agree with TRBD2. V dropped 6 bases and J dropped 5; count of bases not matched to a gene: 9. The CDR3 runs 16 residues. Germline lookup yields CDR1 MNHNS and CDR2 SASEGT. The CDR3, as DNA: TGTGCCAGCAGCCGGGGACTAGCGGGAGAGGTTAACGAGCAGTACTTC. It translates to CASSRGLAGEVNEQYF.

This clonotype was seen repeatedly, ten times or more. The rearrangement links TRBV28 to TRBJ1-1; D is unclear. Trimming cost V 3 bases and J 5 bases, with 16 bases left between them. This CDR3 is 15 amino acids long. Per the germline V gene, CDR1 is MDHEN and CDR2 is SYDVKM. The CDR3 nucleotides read TGTGCCAGCAGTTTGGCGGGTCGGGAGAGGACTGAAGCTTTCTTT. It specifies CASSLAGRERTEAFF. Supplemented by reference TRBV28 and TRBJ1-1, the full variable domain reads DVKVTQSSRYLVKRTGEKVFLECVQDMDHENMFWYRQDPGLGLRLIYFSYDVKMKEKGDIPEGYSVSREKKERFSLILESASTNQTSMYLCASSLAGRERTEAFFGQGTRLTVV.

This clonotype was picked up many times. The rearrangement links TRBV12-3 or TRBV12-4 to TRBJ2-3; possibly TRBD1 for D (5 bases). The germline V and J ends were trimmed by 6 bases and 2 bases, with 12 bases remaining between them. There are 14 residues in the CDR3. In DNA, the CDR3 is TGTGCCAGCAGCAGAACAGGTTTCACAGATACGCAGTATTTT. Protein product: CASSRTGFTDTQYF.

CDR3 sequence (DNA): TGTGCCAGCAGTGAAGCGTTCAGGACAGGGAGCACCGGCGAGCAGTACTTC. This gives the protein CASSEAFRTGSTGEQYF. J is TRBJ2-7 and V is TRBV6-1, with 8 bases identical to TRBD1. The CDR3 extends over 17 amino acids. CDR1 is MNHNS, CDR2 SASEGT, per germline. The junction had 13 bases not matched to a gene; V was cut back by 0 bases and J by 6 bases.

This clonotype was detected a few times. The J gene is TRBJ2-3, the V gene TRBV12-5; TRBD2 matches 9 bases. The V and J ends lost 5 bases and 3 bases, in that order; junction bases with no gene match: 6. This CDR3 contains 15 residues. CDR1 is LGHNT and CDR2 is FRNRAP in the germline V gene. The CDR3 protein is CASGISSGMTDTQYF. The CDR3 DNA reads TGTGCTAGTGGTATATCTAGCGGGATGACAGATACGCAGTATTTT.

This clonotype was counted ten times or more. The rearrangement uses TRBV18 and TRBJ2-2; D is unclear. The CDR3 length is 15 residues. V was clipped by 2 bases and J by 1 base, with 8 bases between them. Germline CDR1 reads KGHSH; CDR2 reads LQKENI. The chain's CDR3 is CASSPSSGNTGELFF. The CDR3 DNA is TGTGCCAGCTCACCAAGTTCGGGGAACACCGGGGAGCTGTTTTTT.

Ten or more counts support this clonotype. The chain employs TRBV7-2 and TRBJ2-2; tentatively, D is TRBD1 (5 bases). Per germline, CDR1 SGHTA and CDR2 FQGNSA. V was cut by 5 bases and J by 5 bases, with 9 bases left in between. The CDR3 has 13 residues. The CDR3 reads CASSRPGTGELFF. The CDR3 DNA is TGTGCCAGCAGCCGACCAGGGACCGGGGAGCTGTTTTTT.

This clonotype occurred many times. V usage is TRBV10-3 and J usage is TRBJ2-3, with 9 bases lining up with TRBD1. The CDR3 is 14 amino acids. Germline CDR1 and CDR2: ENHRY and SYGVKD. J gave up 3 bases and V 6 bases, and 4 bases lay outside the gene matches. The CDR3 is CAIRQGAVTDTQYF. CDR3 DNA sequence: TGTGCCATCAGACAGGGGGCCGTAACAGATACGCAGTATTTT.

The chain combines TRBV4-2 with TRBJ1-5; no reliable D call. Germline loops: CDR1 LGHNA, CDR2 YNFKEQ. V was shortened by 0 bases and J by 2 bases, with 8 bases between the two germline ends. The CDR3 has 15 amino acids. The chain's CDR3 is CASSQDLWGNQPQHF. Here the CDR3 DNA reads TGTGCCAGCAGCCAAGATCTCTGGGGCAATCAGCCCCAGCATTTT.

This clonotype was counted ten times or more. V usage is TRBV11-2 and J usage is TRBJ2-7, with no clear D. CDR1 is SGHAT, CDR2 FQNNGV, per germline. This CDR3 spans 14 amino acids. V was trimmed by 2 bases and J by 4 bases, leaving 12 bases between them. The CDR3 sequence is CASSLYSGTYEQYF. The CDR3 nucleotides read TGTGCCAGCAGCTTATATAGTGGAACTTACGAGCAGTACTTC.